This T cell receptor (beta chain) was recovered during a study of shared clonotypes between healthy human individuals. CDR1 MNHEY and CDR2 SMNVEV come from the germline V gene (reference sequence). V was pared by 2 bases and J by 0 bases, with 11 bases between. This CDR3 spans 15 amino acids. CD8 cells regarded as naive lacked CD45RO, were positively chosen for CCR7, and omitted terminally differentiated effector memory CD45RA+ cells. The donors, healthy adults who were HIV-negative, had experienced no recent acute infections or vaccinations. TCRdb's copy holds only in-frame clones and misses some; the assay was immunoSEQ multiplex PCR. The sample contains approximately 810,000 clones, nearly 95% of which appear only once.

The sample comprised naive CD8+ T cells sorted from blood. The chain combines TRBV27 with TRBJ2-7; D perhaps matches TRBD1 (5 bases). The receptor comes from a man aged 25 to 40 in good health. CDR3 amino acids: CASSLAGMDSYEQYF. The CDR3 nucleotides read TGTGCCAGCAGTTTAGCAGGGATGGACTCCTACGAGCAGTACTTC.